This TCR beta chain was identified during a study of T cell responses to AZD1222 COVID-19 vaccine. Comments on this clone: Other DNA sequences of this sample code for an identical CDR3.

Per germline, CDR1 SGHRS and CDR2 YFSETQ. This CDR3 region has 15 residues. With 2 bases clipped from V and 5 bases from J, the junction kept 3 bases outside the gene matches. Sequenced by immunoSEQ multiplex PCR; TCRdb stores in-frame clones only, minus some. The sample contains approximately 200,000 clones, approximately 89% of which appear only once. This material consisted of peripheral blood, taken 28 days after the second AZD1222 dose. The receptor comes from an adult who received the AZD1222 COVID-19 vaccine. The V gene is TRBV5-1, the J gene TRBJ2-1; 11 bases map to TRBD2. CDR3 sequence (DNA): TGCGCCAGCAGCTTAGGGACTAGCGGCAACAATGAGCAGTTCTTC. This translates into CASSLGTSGNNEQFF.